One and the same sample provided the 24 T cell receptor beta chains below, sequenced in a study of neurological immune-mediated disorders. TCRdb re-derived calls from the 5' RACE reads in MiXCR, one entry per CDR3 protein. The sample consists of 80,000 to 100,000 distinct CDR3 sequences, around 3.6% of them appearing once. Input material: PBMCs. These receptors came from a woman aged 45 to 65 with multiple sclerosis.

This clonotype was seen repeatedly, ten times or more. V usage is TRBV7-2 and J usage is TRBJ2-1; D is undetermined. The CDR3 sequence is 11 residues long. The germline V gene has CDR1 SGHTA and CDR2 FQGNSA. Trimming removed 5 bases from V and 8 bases from J, with 7 bases in between. The CDR3 spells CASSPGYEQFF. The CDR3 bases are TGTGCCAGCAGCCCAGGCTATGAGCAGTTCTTC. Drawing the rest from reference TRBV7-2 and TRBJ2-1, the complete variable domain is GAGVSQSPSNKVTEKGKDVELRCDPISGHTALYWYRQSLGQGLEFLIYFQGNSAPDKSGLPSDRFSAERTGGSVSTLTIQRTQQEDSAVYLCASSPGYEQFFGPGTRLTVL.

Many counts were recorded for this clonotype. The chain uses TRBV9 and TRBJ2-1; 9 nucleotides agree with TRBD2. Trimming took 3 bases from V and 8 from J; bases not matched to a gene: 9. The CDR3 covers 15 residues. Per germline, CDR1 SGDLS and CDR2 YYNGEE. The CDR3 DNA reads as TGTGCCAGCAGCGCGCCATTGGGACTAGCCCATGAGCAGTTCTTC. Translating it yields CASSAPLGLAHEQFF.

This clonotype was seen repeatedly, ten times or more. The chain combines TRBV19 with TRBJ1-2; 8 nucleotides agree with TRBD1. J lost 7 bases, V lost 5 bases, and 6 bases had no gene match. Germline V lookup: CDR1 LNHDA, CDR2 SQIVND (reference sequence). The CDR3 spans 13 residues. The CDR3, as DNA: TGTGCCAGTAGTCAGAGACAGGGGTCTGGCTACACCTTC. As protein: CASSQRQGSGYTF.

This clonotype was seen many times. The rearrangement uses TRBV7-6 and TRBJ1-6; no clear D gene. Germline V lookup: CDR1 SGHVS, CDR2 FNYEAQ. V lost 0 bases, J lost 9 bases, and 15 bases lay in between. The CDR3 loop spans 16 amino acids. CDR3 region: CASSLALAAGGSPLHF. In nucleotides, the CDR3 is TGTGCCAGCAGCTTAGCGTTGGCGGCGGGTGGTTCACCCCTCCACTTT.

There are many counts of this clonotype. One end of the junction does not line up with germline, which may come from a read error. The gene calls are TRBV10-3 and TRBJ2-1; 14 positions match TRBD2. The CDR3 is made up of 12 amino acids. From germline, CDR1 is ENHRY and CDR2 SYGVKD. This chain's CDR3 is CAISEGLAGGVF. As DNA, the CDR3 is TGTGCCATCAGTGAGGGACTAGCGGGGGGAGTCTTC.

This clonotype appeared many times. This rearrangement joins TRBV5-1 to TRBJ2-5, with D possibly being TRBD1 or TRBD2 (6 bases each). The CDR3 has 14 amino acids. Germline assignment: CDR1 SGHRS and CDR2 YFSETQ. V gave up 2 bases and J gave up 5 bases, with 13 bases separating them. The CDR3 sequence is CASSFGGRVETQYF. CDR3 DNA sequence: TGCGCCAGCAGCTTTGGGGGGCGCGTGGAGACCCAGTACTTC.

This clonotype was detected ten times or more. The chain has TRBV5-1 and TRBJ1-3; D might be TRBD1 (5 bases). From germline, CDR1 is SGHRS and CDR2 YFSETQ. The CDR3 has 15 residues. The V end was cut by 1 base, the J end by 4 bases, with 12 bases between. The CDR3: CASSLKGPGGNTIYF. CDR3 DNA: TGCGCCAGCAGCTTGAAGGGGCCGGGAGGAAACACCATATATTTT.

This clonotype was observed at least ten times. The chain has TRBV6-5 and TRBJ2-3; 7 nucleotides agree with TRBD1. The CDR3 runs to 15 residues. V lost 6 bases, J lost 4 bases, and 10 bases stayed unmatched. CDR1 and CDR2 from the germline V gene are MNHEY and SVGAGI. CDR3 sequence reads: CASRRTGRLADTQYF. For the CDR3, the DNA is TGTGCCAGCAGACGGACAGGCCGCCTGGCAGATACGCAGTATTTT.

Of note for this clonotype: A single base separates this from a much larger clone, so it may be a read error. The chain uses TRBV6-6 and TRBJ2-7; D gene ambiguous. Germline CDR1 and CDR2: MNHNY and SVGAGI (reference sequence). The CDR3 sequence is 11 residues long. CDR3 sequence: CDSSFSYEQYF. CDR3 DNA sequence: TGTGACAGCAGTTTCTCCTACGAGCAGTACTTC.

This clonotype was seen ten or more times. The gene calls are TRBV27 and TRBJ1-1; the D is unclear. The CDR3 runs to 13 residues. CDR1 MNHEY and CDR2 SMNVEV come from the germline V gene (reference sequence). The V gene lost 4 bases and the J gene lost 1 base, with 7 bases spanning the gap. The CDR3 DNA reads TGTGCCAGCAGTTATACACCGAACACTGAAGCTTTCTTT. Protein product: CASSYTPNTEAFF.

At least ten counts were recorded for this clonotype. The chain employs TRBV20-1 and TRBJ1-3, with D possibly matching TRBD1 (6 bases). Per germline, CDR1 DFQATT and CDR2 SNEGSKA (reference sequence). Trimming left V 2 bases short and J 0 bases short, with 11 bases between. There are 15 residues in the CDR3. In DNA form, the CDR3 reads TGCAGTGCTAGACCGCAGGGGAGCTCTGGAAACACCATATATTTT. As protein: CSARPQGSSGNTIYF.

This clonotype was seen many times. The gene calls are TRBV6-5 and TRBJ1-5; D not certain. CDR1 and CDR2 from the germline V gene are MNHEY and SVGAGI. This CDR3 comprises 15 residues. V lost 4 bases and J 0 bases, leaving 10 bases between the germline ends. The CDR3 DNA reads as TGTGCCAGCAGTTCCACCTTCACTAGCAATCAGCCCCAGCATTTT. This sequence encodes CASSSTFTSNQPQHF.

The sample holds a few counts of this clonotype. This chain links TRBV20-1 with TRBJ2-7; 9 bases align to TRBD2. Germline CDR1 reads DFQATT; CDR2 reads SNEGSKA (reference sequence). J was trimmed by 3 bases and V by 0 bases; bases with no gene match: 6. The CDR3 sequence is 15 residues long. In DNA form, the CDR3 reads TGCAGTGCTAGAGAGACCGGGACTAGCAACTACGAGCAGTACTTC. This encodes CSARETGTSNYEQYF.

There are many counts of this clonotype. This sequence joins TRBV20-1 and TRBJ1-5, with 9 bases aligning to TRBD1. The germline CDR1 and CDR2 sequences are DFQATT and SNEGSKA (reference sequence). CDR3 size: 16 residues. V lost 5 bases to trimming and J lost 1 base; unmatched junction nucleotides: 9. This chain's CDR3 is CSADTGGRGSNQPQHF. Here the CDR3 DNA reads TGCAGTGCTGATACAGGGGGCCGAGGGAGCAATCAGCCCCAGCATTTT.

Ten or more counts support this clonotype. This chain uses TRBV3-1 with TRBJ1-1; 7 nucleotides align to TRBD1. This CDR3 contains 14 residues. Germline V gene data show CDR1 as LGHDT and CDR2 as YNNKEL (reference sequence). Trimming took 4 bases from V and 1 from J; bases not matched to a gene: 3. CDR3: CASSRNRGNTEAFF. In nucleotides, the CDR3 is TGTGCCAGCAGCCGGAACAGGGGGAACACTGAAGCTTTCTTT. The entire variable domain, with the rest obtained from reference TRBV3-1 and TRBJ1-1, is as follows: DTAVSQTPKYLVTQMGNDKSIKCEQNLGHDTMYWYKQDSKKFLKIMFSYNNKELIINETVPNRFSPKSPDKAHLNLHINSLELGDSAVYFCASSRNRGNTEAFFGQGTRLTVV.

This clonotype was counted at least ten times. The CDR3 loop reads CASSLSQGGGYTF. CDR3 sequence (DNA): TGCGCCAGCAGCTTGAGCCAGGGAGGGGGCTACACCTTC. This sequence joins TRBV5-1 and TRBJ1-2; D is perhaps TRBD1 (5 bases). Germline CDR1 reads SGHRS; CDR2 reads YFSETQ. The CDR3 runs to 13 residues. Trimming cost V 1 base and J 8 bases, with 12 bases left between them.

In this sample, this clonotype turned up many times. This chain uses TRBV4-3 with TRBJ2-2; D gene uncertain. CDR1 is LGHNA, CDR2 YSLEER, per germline. CDR3 length: 14 amino acids. The V and J ends lost 4 bases and 5 bases respectively, with 11 bases between them. As DNA, the CDR3 is TGCGCCAGCAGCCGCGTAATAGGGACCGGGGAGCTGTTTTTT. It encodes CASSRVIGTGELFF.

This clonotype appeared many times. The chain links TRBV20-1 to TRBJ1-4; 7 bases agree with TRBD1. J lost 4 bases, V lost 3 bases, and 14 bases had no gene match. Germline V gene lookup returns CDR1 DFQATT and CDR2 SNEGSKA (reference sequence). CDR3 length: 17 amino acids. CDR3 bases: TGCAGTGCTAGCGTACAACACCCGGGACAGATTAATGAAAAACTGTTTTTT. Its protein is CSASVQHPGQINEKLFF.

Ten or more counts support this clonotype. The rearrangement joins TRBV9 to TRBJ1-3; 8 positions match TRBD1. Germline-derived CDR1 and CDR2 are SGDLS and YYNGEE. With V trimmed by 0 bases and J by 3 bases, 2 bases remained unmatched. The CDR3 runs 15 residues. The CDR3 region is CASSVGQGNGNTIYF. As DNA, the CDR3 is TGTGCCAGCAGCGTAGGACAGGGGAATGGAAACACCATATATTTT.

This clonotype was seen ten or more times. This rearrangement joins TRBV7-9 to TRBJ1-2, with 10 bases aligning to TRBD1. The germline V gene encodes CDR1 SEHNR and CDR2 FQNEAQ (reference sequence). V was pared by 2 bases and J by 0 bases, with 6 bases of the junction left unmatched. The CDR3 is 17 residues long. This CDR3 is CASSLHGDRGPNYGYTF. In DNA form, the CDR3 reads TGTGCCAGCAGCTTACATGGGGACAGGGGCCCTAACTATGGCTACACCTTC.

V is TRBV6-2 or TRBV6-3 and J is TRBJ1-1; D may be TRBD1 (6 bases). Germline V gene sequence: CDR1 MNHEY, CDR2 SVGEGT. This CDR3 is built from 14 residues. V lost 6 bases and J lost 5, with 16 bases in between. The CDR3 DNA follows: TGTGCCAGCAGAGGCCGGGGGCTGGAAACTGAAGCTTTCTTT. Its translation is CASRGRGLETEAFF.

This clonotype has ten or more counts. The chain uses TRBV21-1 and TRBJ1-2; the table's D call, TRBD1, was not checked against the DNA. TRBV21-1 counts as a pseudogene. CDR3 length: 13 amino acids. The CDR3 sequence is CARGRDSNYGYTF. The CDR3 nucleotides read TGTGCCAGGGGGAGGGACAGTAACTATGGCTACACCTTC.

In its sample, this clonotype was seen a few times. One base away lies a much larger clone, so this may be a sequencing read error. This rearrangement joins TRBV20-1 to TRBJ1-1; no clear D gene. The CDR3 is 13 amino acids. Deletions cut 2 bases from V and 4 bases from J, with 11 bases between. Germline assignment: CDR1 DFQATT and CDR2 SNEGSKA (reference sequence). The CDR3 DNA is TGCAGTGCTAGAAAAACGTCCACCACTGAAGCTTTCTTT. This codes for CSARKTSTTEAFF.

In its sample, this clonotype was seen many times. The rearrangement uses TRBV20-1 and TRBJ2-5, with 13 bases that match TRBD2. The junction had 6 bases not matched to a gene; V was cut back by 0 bases and J by 5 bases. CDR1 is DFQATT and CDR2 is SNEGSKA in the germline V gene (reference sequence). The CDR3 has 16 amino acids. CDR3 nucleotides: TGCAGTGCTAGAGAAACGACTAGCGGGGGGCCCGAGACCCAGTACTTC. Translating it yields CSARETTSGGPETQYF.